Following are 7 T cell receptor beta chains from one sample sequenced in a study of blood T cell repertoires in COVID-19. The data were produced by immunoSEQ multiplex PCR, yet TCRdb's version contains in-frame clones alone and is incomplete. The table lists under 350,000 clones, 85% of them singletons. The sequenced sample was peripheral blood. The receptors shown here come from a human donor in a cohort sampled during active COVID-19.

This chain joins TRBV7-8 and TRBJ1-1, with D tentatively TRBD1 (6 bases). CDR3 length equals 16 residues. V was trimmed by 2 bases and J by 7 bases, leaving 20 bases between them. Per the germline V gene, CDR1 is SGHVS and CDR2 is FQNEAQ. CDR3 nucleotide sequence: TGTGCCAGCAGCTTAAGGGTAAAGGGGGTGGGGTTTGAAGCTTTCTTT. Amino acid sequence: CASSLRVKGVGFEAFF.

The rearrangement links TRBV7-3 to TRBJ2-3; TRBD2 matches at 8 bases. The CDR3 totals 13 residues. Germline V gene sequence: CDR1 SGHTA, CDR2 FQGTGA. V shed 5 bases, J shed 6 bases, and the junction held 4 bases outside the gene matches. The CDR3 DNA sequence: TGTGCCAGCAGCGACGGGGGGGCGGATACGCAGTATTTT. This encodes CASSDGGADTQYF.

Regarding this clone: Other DNA sequences in the sample encode the same CDR3. This chain connects TRBV5-8 to TRBJ1-5; 7 bases match TRBD1. Germline V gives CDR1 SGHTS, CDR2 YDEGEE. The CDR3 covers 15 residues. With V trimmed by 4 bases and J by 1 base, 5 bases remained unmatched. CDR3 amino acids: CASSLEGASNQPQHF. The DNA for the CDR3 is TGTGCCAGCAGCCTAGAGGGGGCGAGCAATCAGCCCCAGCATTTT.

The CDR3 nucleotides read TGTGCCAGCAGCTTAATAGTATCCGGGGAGCTGTTTTTT. Translated, it gives CASSLIVSGELFF. The V gene is TRBV7-3, the J gene TRBJ2-2; no firm D call. V was trimmed by 1 base and J by 6 bases, leaving 6 bases between them. From germline, CDR1 is SGHTA and CDR2 FQGTGA. The CDR3 consists of 13 residues.

The rearrangement links TRBV11-2 to TRBJ1-4; 8 bases are shared with TRBD1. V lost 5 bases and J lost 1; bases outside the gene matches: 9. Germline values: CDR1 SGHAT, CDR2 FQNNGV. This CDR3 has 17 amino acids. CDR3 loop: CASSLLRGQGTNEKLFF. In nucleotides, the CDR3 is TGTGCCAGCAGCCTCCTCAGGGGGCAAGGAACTAATGAAAAACTGTTTTTT. The full variable domain, in which reference TRBV11-2 and TRBJ1-4 provide the parts outside the CDR3, is EAGVAQSPRYKIIEKRQSVAFWCNPISGHATLYWYQQILGQGPKLLIQFQNNGVVDDSQLPKDRFSAERLKGVDSTLKIQPAKLEDSAVYLCASSLLRGQGTNEKLFFGSGTQLSVL.

The chain uses TRBV29-1 and TRBJ1-1; possibly TRBD1 for D (6 bases). The germline gives CDR1 SQVTM, CDR2 ANQGSEA. The CDR3 extends over 11 amino acids. V shed 5 bases and J shed 8 bases, with 12 bases lying between them. As DNA, the CDR3 is TGCAGCGTTCCCCTGACAGGAGAAGCTTTCTTT. Its protein is CSVPLTGEAFF.

The chain is built from TRBV5-1 and TRBJ1-1; D unclear. Germline V gene data show CDR1 as SGHRS and CDR2 as YFSETQ. Trimming cost V 5 bases and J 0 bases, with 11 bases left between them. The CDR3 is 14 amino acids. The DNA of the CDR3 is TGCGCCAGCAGGGCAAGGAGCATGAACACTGAAGCTTTCTTT. Translated: CASRARSMNTEAFF.